This TCR beta chain was identified during a study of tumor and adjacent non-tumor tissue in lung cancer. This CDR3 spans 14 amino acids. About this clonotype: Germline is not matched at one junction end, which may reflect a read error.

This sample's RNA came from whole unsorted tissue. A modified ARM-PCR protocol with three rounds of nested PCR amplified TCRbeta. TCRdb re-derived calls from the multiplex PCR reads in MiXCR, one entry per CDR3 protein. Of 200,000 to 250,000 distinct CDR3 sequences in the sample, 71% were seen once. The sequencing input was lung tumor tissue. The clonotype was recovered from a man in his fifties or sixties with non-small cell lung cancer. The J gene is TRBJ2-3, the V gene TRBV12-3 or TRBV12-4; 8 bases are shared with TRBD2. CDR3 sequence (DNA): TGTGCTAGCAGTTTTAGCGGGATGGCAGATACGCAGTATTTT. Amino acids: CASSFSGMADTQYF.